This T cell receptor beta chain came from a study of T cells in Graves' hyperthyroidism and ophthalmopathy. Study-wide results and limits: Blood also carried most thyroid clonotypes expanded above 0.001.

The CDR3 is made up of 13 amino acids. Trimming left V 3 bases short and J 8 bases short, with 14 bases between. The V gene's germline CDR1 is DFQATT and CDR2 SNEGSKA (reference sequence). Fresh peripheral blood, about 10 ml of it, supplied the PBMCs. Amplified regions were TCR beta CDR3 sequences from RNA transcripts. The primer set for the first-round RT-PCR of the TCR CDR3 was HTBI. Each CDR3 protein gets one entry after TCRdb re-called the multiplex PCR reads with MiXCR. The sample records 350,000 to 450,000 distinct CDR3 sequences, approximately 17% being singletons. This clonotype appeared many times. Its antigen is as yet unknown.

The V call is TRBV20-1, the J call TRBJ2-1; D might be TRBD1 (5 bases). Sequencing input: blood. The TCR sequence derives from a woman aged 30 to 39 with Graves' hyperthyroidism that later progressed to Graves' ophthalmopathy. The CDR3 sequence is CSASEQVDDEQFF. The CDR3 DNA reads as TGCAGTGCTAGTGAACAGGTTGATGATGAGCAGTTCTTC.